The subject of this entry is one TCR beta chain. The antigen is unknown. This table comes from immunoSEQ multiplex PCR, and its TCRdb copy is limited to in-frame clones, with some not included. The table records more than 2,000,000 clones, 80% to 95% of them present only once. These data come from a study of shared clonotypes between healthy human individuals. Study as a whole: Three CD4 naive, three CD4 memory, two CD8 naive and one CD8 memory plate were used per donor. The study's findings and limits: Tissues were not sampled, only blood, and their repertoires likely differ. The sharing of 4.5% to 5.5% of naive CD4 clonotypes was seen across a few donors. Having only a few donors restricted how much genetic and exposure-history diversity was captured.

Germline V CDR1 and CDR2: SGDLS, YYNGEE. CDR3 size: 12 residues. V lost 3 bases and J 7 bases, leaving 11 bases between the germline ends. The chain recombines TRBV9 with TRBJ2-7; weak D call: TRBD2 (5 bases). The TCR originated in a man aged 18 to 29 in good health. Some clones in this sample may be carry-over from other donors' samples. The sequenced material came from naive CD4+ T cells from PBMCs. Documented subset: CD45RA+ positively selected. The CDR3 DNA follows: TGTGCCAGCAGCGCCGTCCCGGGGGAGCAGTACTTC. Its translation: CASSAVPGEQYF. Full variable domain (missing parts from reference TRBV9 and TRBJ2-7): DSGVTQTPKHLITATGQRVTLRCSPRSGDLSVYWYQQSLDQGLQFLIQYYNGEERAKGNILERFSAQQFPDLHSELNLSSLELGDSALYFCASSAVPGEQYFGPGTRLTVT.